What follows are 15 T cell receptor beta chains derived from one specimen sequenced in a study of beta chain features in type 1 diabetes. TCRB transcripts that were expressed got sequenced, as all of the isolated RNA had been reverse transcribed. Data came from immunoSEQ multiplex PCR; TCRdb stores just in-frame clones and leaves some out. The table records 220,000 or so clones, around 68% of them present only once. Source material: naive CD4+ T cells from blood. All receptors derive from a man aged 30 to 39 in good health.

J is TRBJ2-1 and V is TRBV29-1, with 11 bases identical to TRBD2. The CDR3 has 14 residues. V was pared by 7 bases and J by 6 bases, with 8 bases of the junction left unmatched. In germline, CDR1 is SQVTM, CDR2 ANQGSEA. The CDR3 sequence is CSASGTSGINEQFF. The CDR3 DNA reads TGCAGCGCCTCCGGGACTAGCGGTATCAATGAGCAGTTCTTC.

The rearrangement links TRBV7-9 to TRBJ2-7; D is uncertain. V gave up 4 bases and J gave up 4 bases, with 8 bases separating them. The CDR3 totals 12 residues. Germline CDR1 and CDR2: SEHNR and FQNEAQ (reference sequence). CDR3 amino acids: CASSYGPYEQYF. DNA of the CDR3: TGTGCCAGCAGCTACGGTCCTTACGAGCAGTACTTC.

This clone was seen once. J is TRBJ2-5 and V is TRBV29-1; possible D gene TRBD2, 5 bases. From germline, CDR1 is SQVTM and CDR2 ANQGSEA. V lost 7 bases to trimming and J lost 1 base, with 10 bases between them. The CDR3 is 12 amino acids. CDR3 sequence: CSDVRGQETQYF. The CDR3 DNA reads TGCAGCGATGTCCGGGGCCAAGAGACCCAGTACTTC.

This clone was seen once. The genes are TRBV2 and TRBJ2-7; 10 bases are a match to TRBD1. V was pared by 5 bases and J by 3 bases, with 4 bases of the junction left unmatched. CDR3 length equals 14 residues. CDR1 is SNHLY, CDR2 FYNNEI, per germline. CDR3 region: CASSPGQGNYEQYF. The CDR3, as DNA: TGTGCCAGCAGTCCGGGACAGGGGAACTACGAGCAGTACTTC.

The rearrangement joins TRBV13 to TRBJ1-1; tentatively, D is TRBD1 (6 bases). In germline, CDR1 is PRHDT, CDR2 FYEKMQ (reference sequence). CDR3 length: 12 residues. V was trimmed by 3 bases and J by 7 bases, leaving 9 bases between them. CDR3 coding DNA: TGTGCCAGCAGCTTTGGACAGCTTGAAGCTTTCTTT. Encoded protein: CASSFGQLEAFF. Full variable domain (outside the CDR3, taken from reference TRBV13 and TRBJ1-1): AAGVIQSPRHLIKEKRETATLKCYPIPRHDTVYWYQQGPGQDPQFLISFYEKMQSDKGSIPDRFSAQQFSDYHSELNMSSLELGDSALYFCASSFGQLEAFFGQGTRLTVV.

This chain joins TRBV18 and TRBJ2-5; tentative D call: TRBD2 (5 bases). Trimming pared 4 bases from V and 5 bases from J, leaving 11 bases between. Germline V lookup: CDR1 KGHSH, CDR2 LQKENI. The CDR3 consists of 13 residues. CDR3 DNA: TGTGCCAGCTCACGACCTAGCAGGGAGACCCAGTACTTC. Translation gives CASSRPSRETQYF.

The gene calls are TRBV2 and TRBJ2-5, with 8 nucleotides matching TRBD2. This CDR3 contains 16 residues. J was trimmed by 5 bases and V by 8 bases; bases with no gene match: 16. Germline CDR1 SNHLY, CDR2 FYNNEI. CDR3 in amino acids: CASSVEGAGEGETQYF. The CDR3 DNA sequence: TGTGCCAGCTCAGTTGAAGGAGCGGGAGAAGGGGAGACCCAGTACTTC.

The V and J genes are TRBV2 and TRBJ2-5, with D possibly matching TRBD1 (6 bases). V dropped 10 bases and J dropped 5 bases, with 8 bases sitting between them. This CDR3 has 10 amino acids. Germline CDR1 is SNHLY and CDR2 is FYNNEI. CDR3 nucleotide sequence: TGTGCCACTACAGGGGAGACCCAGTACTTC. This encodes CATTGETQYF.

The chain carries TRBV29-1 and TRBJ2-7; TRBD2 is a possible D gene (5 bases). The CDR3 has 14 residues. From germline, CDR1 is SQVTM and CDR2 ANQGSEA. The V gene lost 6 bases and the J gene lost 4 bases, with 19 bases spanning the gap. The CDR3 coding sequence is TGCAGCGTCGGGGTGCCTAGCCCTCTTTACGAGCAGTACTTC. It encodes CSVGVPSPLYEQYF.

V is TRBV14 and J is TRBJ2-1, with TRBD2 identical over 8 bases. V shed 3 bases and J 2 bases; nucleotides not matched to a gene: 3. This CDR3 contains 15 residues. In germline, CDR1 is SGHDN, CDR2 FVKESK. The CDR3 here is CASSHSGRAYNEQFF. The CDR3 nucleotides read TGTGCCAGCAGCCACAGCGGGAGAGCCTACAATGAGCAGTTCTTC.

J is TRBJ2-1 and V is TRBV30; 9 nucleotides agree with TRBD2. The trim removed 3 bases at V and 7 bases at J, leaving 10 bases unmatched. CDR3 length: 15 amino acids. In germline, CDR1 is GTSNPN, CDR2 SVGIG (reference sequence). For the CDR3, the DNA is TGTGCCTGGAGCGAGCCTGCGCGGGGGGGGAATGAGCAGTTCTTC. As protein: CAWSEPARGGNEQFF.

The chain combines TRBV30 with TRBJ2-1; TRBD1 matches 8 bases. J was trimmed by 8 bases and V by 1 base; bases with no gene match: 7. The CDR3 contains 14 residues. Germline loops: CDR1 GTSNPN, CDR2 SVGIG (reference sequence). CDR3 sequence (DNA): TGTGCCTGGAGTGACGGGGCAGGGGGCTATGAGCAGTTCTTC. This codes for CAWSDGAGGYEQFF.

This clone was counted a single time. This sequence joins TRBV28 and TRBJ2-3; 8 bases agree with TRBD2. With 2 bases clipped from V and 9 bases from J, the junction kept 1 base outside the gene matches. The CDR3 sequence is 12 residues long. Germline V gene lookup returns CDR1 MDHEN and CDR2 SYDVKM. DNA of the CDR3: TGTGCCAGCAGTTTAGCGGGGGGCACGCAGTATTTT. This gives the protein CASSLAGGTQYF.

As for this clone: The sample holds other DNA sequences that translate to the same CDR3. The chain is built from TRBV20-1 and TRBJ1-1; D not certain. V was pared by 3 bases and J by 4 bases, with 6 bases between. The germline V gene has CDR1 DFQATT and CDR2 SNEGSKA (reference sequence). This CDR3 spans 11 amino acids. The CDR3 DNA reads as TGCAGTGCTAGTCGGCTCACTGAAGCTTTCTTT. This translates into CSASRLTEAFF.

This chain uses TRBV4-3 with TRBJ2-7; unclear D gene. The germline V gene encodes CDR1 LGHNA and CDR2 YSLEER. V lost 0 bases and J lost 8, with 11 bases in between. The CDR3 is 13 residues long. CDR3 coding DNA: TGCGCCAGCAGCCAAGATGGTAGTTTACAGCAGTACTTC. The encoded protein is CASSQDGSLQQYF.